Here is one TCR beta chain with its context. CDR3 length: 15 amino acids. Looked up from germline, CDR1 is KGHDR and CDR2 is SFDVKD. Trimming shortened V by 4 bases and J by 3 bases, and 14 bases separated the two germline ends. The data derive from a study of blood T cell repertoires in COVID-19. Clones were sequenced by immunoSEQ multiplex PCR, and TCRdb holds only the in-frame ones, with some missing. Altogether 20,000 to 30,000 clones are present, around 89% being singletons, with the ten largest covering 1.7%. V usage is TRBV24-1 and J usage is TRBJ1-1; D is perhaps TRBD1 (6 bases). The sequence derives from a woman aged 55-75 years with active COVID-19. Sequencing was carried out using peripheral blood. The CDR3 is CATSDSGRGDTEAFF. In DNA form, the CDR3 reads TGTGCCACCAGTGACTCCGGCAGGGGAGACACTGAAGCTTTCTTT.